The next 28 T cell receptor beta chains were all read from a single sample in a study of cytomegalovirus exposure and HLA in healthy donors. The PCR ran on 60 Vbeta and 13 Jbeta primers. The protocol was immunoSEQ multiplex PCR, while the TCRdb copy is restricted to in-frame clones and leaves out a portion. The table lists some 210,000 clones, around 81% of them singletons. The sample comprised PBMCs. Receptor source: a woman in her forties or fifties in good health and CMV-seropositive.

By share, this clone counts as large (0.1 to 1%). At the DNA level, this CDR3 is encoded by other sequences in the same sample as well. The chain recombines TRBV6-5 with TRBJ2-7; D call uncertain. The germline V gene has CDR1 MNHEY and CDR2 SVGAGI. The CDR3 contains 14 residues. V was shortened by 2 bases and J by 3 bases, with 11 bases between the two germline ends. The CDR3 DNA reads as TGTGCCAGCAGTTACGGTGGCGGTGGCTACGAGCAGTACTTC. Its protein product is CASSYGGGGYEQYF.

Details on this clone: Germline is not matched at one junction end, which may reflect a read error. CDR3: CVSSGQGDGYTF. For the CDR3, the DNA is TGTGTCAGCAGTGGACAGGGTGATGGCTACACCTTC. The rearrangement uses TRBV2 and TRBJ1-2; 8 bases map to TRBD1. CDR3 size: 12 residues. Germline lookup yields CDR1 SNHLY and CDR2 FYNNEI.

Of note for this clone: This sample also contains other DNA sequences that code for the same CDR3. V usage is TRBV27 and J usage is TRBJ1-6, with no clear D. Germline CDR1 MNHEY, CDR2 SMNVEV (reference sequence). There are 14 residues in the CDR3. V was pared by 2 bases and J by 8 bases, with 10 bases between. This chain's CDR3 is CASSLARAYSPLHF. In nucleotides, the CDR3 is TGTGCCAGCAGTTTAGCGCGCGCTTATTCACCCCTCCACTTT.

The chain employs TRBV7-8 and TRBJ1-5; D not certain. This CDR3 has 15 residues. Germline CDR1 is SGHVS and CDR2 is FQNEAQ. The ends were cut back, 5 bases at V and 7 bases at J, with 18 bases in the middle. CDR3 protein: CASSPRAGMGQPQHF. The CDR3 region has the DNA TGTGCCAGCAGCCCCCGGGCGGGAATGGGACAGCCCCAGCATTTT. Full variable domain (rest looked up from reference TRBV7-8 and TRBJ1-5): GAGVSQSPRYKVAKRGQDVALRCDPISGHVSLFWYQQALGQGPEFLTYFQNEAQLDKSGLPSDRFFAERPEGSVSTLKIQRTQQEDSAVYLCASSPRAGMGQPQHFGDGTRLSIL.

The chain is built from TRBV7-9 and TRBJ2-1, with 7 bases identical to TRBD2. There are 15 residues in the CDR3. Germline V gene data show CDR1 as SEHNR and CDR2 as FQNEAQ (reference sequence). V dropped 6 bases and J dropped 7; count of bases not matched to a gene: 12. CDR3 protein: CASSTAWEGGNEQFF. CDR3 nucleotide sequence: TGTGCCAGCAGTACTGCGTGGGAGGGTGGTAATGAGCAGTTCTTC.

This chain uses TRBV11-1 with TRBJ2-5; 8 bases fit TRBD1. CDR3 length equals 15 residues. J gave up 5 bases and V 0 bases, and 5 bases lay outside the gene matches. Germline lookup yields CDR1 SGHAT and CDR2 FQDESV (reference sequence). CDR3 loop: CASSLAAGGLETQYF. The DNA for the CDR3 is TGTGCCAGCAGCTTAGCCGCAGGGGGCTTGGAGACCCAGTACTTC.

This chain uses TRBV27 with TRBJ2-1, with 12 bases identical to TRBD1. The V and J ends lost 5 bases and 7 bases, in that order; junction bases with no gene match: 9. CDR1 is MNHEY and CDR2 is SMNVEV in the germline V gene (reference sequence). The CDR3 totals 16 residues. The CDR3 DNA sequence: TGTGCCAGCAGTACAACCGGGACAGGGGGCAGAAATGAGCAGTTCTTC. It translates to CASSTTGTGGRNEQFF.

V gene TRBV9 combines with J gene TRBJ2-7, with TRBD1 identical over 9 bases. Per germline, CDR1 SGDLS and CDR2 YYNGEE. This CDR3 is 15 amino acids long. The V and J ends lost 0 bases and 6 bases, in that order; junction bases with no gene match: 7. The CDR3 nucleotides are TGTGCCAGCAGCGTAGACGGGACAGGGCGGGCCGAGCAGTACTTC. The encoded protein is CASSVDGTGRAEQYF.

This chain's CDR3 is CATSLFRGQGYTF. The CDR3 region has the DNA TGTGCCACCAGCCTGTTTAGGGGGCAGGGCTACACCTTC. The V and J genes are TRBV15 and TRBJ1-2; 7 bases are shared with TRBD1. With 5 bases clipped from V and 8 bases from J, the junction kept 8 bases outside the gene matches. The CDR3 sequence is 13 residues long. Germline assignment: CDR1 LNHNV and CDR2 YYDKDF (reference sequence).

This rearrangement joins TRBV27 to TRBJ2-7; D is perhaps TRBD2 (5 bases). This CDR3 region has 15 residues. The germline V gene encodes CDR1 MNHEY and CDR2 SMNVEV (reference sequence). V was cut by 5 bases and J by 0 bases, with 14 bases left in between. In DNA, the CDR3 is TGTGCCAGCAGTCCCCGGGGTGATAGCTCCTACGAGCAGTACTTC. As protein: CASSPRGDSSYEQYF.

The rearrangement joins TRBV19 to TRBJ2-5, with a weak D call TRBD2 (5 bases). The germline CDR1 and CDR2 sequences are LNHDA and SQIVND (reference sequence). V gave up 2 bases and J gave up 2 bases, with 9 bases separating them. The CDR3 totals 14 residues. The CDR3: CASSIITGQETQYF. The CDR3 nucleotides are TGTGCCAGTAGTATAATAACGGGACAAGAGACCCAGTACTTC.

This clone was seen a single time. The gene calls are TRBV5-1 and TRBJ2-7; 12 bases map to TRBD1. The V and J ends lost 6 bases and 5 bases, in that order; junction bases with no gene match: 6. This CDR3 has 14 residues. CDR1 is SGHRS and CDR2 is YFSETQ in the germline V gene. The CDR3 reads CASTPGQGAHEQYF. For the CDR3, the DNA is TGCGCCAGCACTCCGGGACAGGGGGCCCACGAGCAGTACTTC.

This clone appeared a single time. This chain connects TRBV9 to TRBJ1-2; D is possibly TRBD1 (6 bases). Germline V lookup: CDR1 SGDLS, CDR2 YYNGEE. The CDR3 is made up of 14 amino acids. The V and J ends lost 0 bases and 6 bases respectively, with 12 bases between them. CDR3 nucleotides: TGTGCCAGCAGCGTAGGGGGCAGGGGAGATGGCTACACCTTC. Amino acids: CASSVGGRGDGYTF.

The rearrangement links TRBV29-1 to TRBJ1-3; 9 bases are a match to TRBD1. The CDR3 runs 16 residues. V was pared by 6 bases and J by 0 bases, with 9 bases of the junction left unmatched. Germline V lookup: CDR1 SQVTM, CDR2 ANQGSEA. In nucleotides, the CDR3 is TGCAGCGTAGTCCCGGGACAGGGACCCTCTGGAAACACCATATATTTT. Amino acids: CSVVPGQGPSGNTIYF.

This clone was observed a single time. The chain recombines TRBV5-8 with TRBJ2-5, with D hard to call. TRBJ2-7 matches the DNA end more closely, so the J call is doubtful. Germline values: CDR1 SGHTS, CDR2 YDEGEE. The CDR3 is 14 residues long. CDR3: CASSLRVGAGEQYF. CDR3 nucleotides: TGTGCCAGCAGCTTACGCGTCGGAGCTGGCGAGCAGTACTTC.

A note on this clone: Relative to the germline gene, one junction end is altered; a read error may explain this. The rearrangement uses TRBV7-9 and TRBJ2-7; 9 nucleotides match TRBD1. In germline, CDR1 is SEHNR, CDR2 FQNEAQ (reference sequence). The CDR3 is made up of 17 amino acids. This CDR3 reads CSSSLFMGTGKRYEQYF. The CDR3 bases are TGTTCCAGCAGCTTATTCATGGGGACAGGGAAACGCTACGAGCAGTACTTC.

This clone occurred a few times. The V and J genes are TRBV4-1 and TRBJ1-1, with 9 bases fitting TRBD1. Germline V lookup: CDR1 MGHRA, CDR2 YSYEKL. This CDR3 is built from 18 residues. Trimming removed 0 bases from V and 3 bases from J; junction bases left unmatched: 11. CDR3 in amino acids: CASSQDRRRGQGHTEAFF. In nucleotides, the CDR3 is TGCGCCAGCAGCCAAGACCGCCGGAGGGGACAGGGACACACTGAAGCTTTCTTT.

The J gene is TRBJ2-7, the V gene TRBV18; D uncertain. Germline loops: CDR1 KGHSH, CDR2 LQKENI. The germline V and J ends were trimmed by 2 bases and 0 bases, with 8 bases remaining between them. This CDR3 is 14 amino acids long. CDR3 residues: CASSPTARSYEQYF. The DNA of the CDR3 is TGTGCCAGCTCACCAACTGCCCGCTCCTACGAGCAGTACTTC.

This clone came up once. The J gene is TRBJ2-1, the V gene TRBV14; TRBD2 is a possible D gene (5 bases). The ends were cut back, 4 bases at V and 3 bases at J, with 19 bases in the middle. CDR3 length: 17 residues. CDR1 and CDR2 (germline): SGHDN, FVKESK. The CDR3 nucleotides are TGTGCCAGCAGCCCTTGGACCGCCTCGGCGGGCTACAATGAGCAGTTCTTC. This encodes CASSPWTASAGYNEQFF.

V and J are TRBV27 and TRBJ1-2, with D hard to call. Germline V gene sequence: CDR1 MNHEY, CDR2 SMNVEV (reference sequence). The CDR3 covers 13 residues. Trimming left V 4 bases short and J 2 bases short, with 8 bases between. The CDR3 reads CASSSLVNYGYTF. The CDR3 DNA is TGTGCCAGCAGTTCCCTCGTCAACTATGGCTACACCTTC.

V usage is TRBV27 and J usage is TRBJ2-7; the match to TRBD2 covers 11 bases. This CDR3 region has 15 residues. V was clipped by 8 bases and J by 5 bases; unmatched bases: 11. The V gene's germline CDR1 is MNHEY and CDR2 SMNVEV (reference sequence). CDR3 region: CASGSASGGMNEQYF. The CDR3, as DNA: TGTGCCAGCGGGTCGGCTAGCGGGGGGATGAACGAGCAGTACTTC.

This rearrangement joins TRBV19 to TRBJ1-5; no definite D call. Trimming stripped 3 bases from V and 1 base from J, with 10 bases between. The V gene's germline CDR1 is LNHDA and CDR2 SQIVND (reference sequence). The CDR3 covers 15 residues. In DNA, the CDR3 is TGTGCCAGTAGTATCCTCGACACGAGCAATCAGCCCCAGCATTTT. This codes for CASSILDTSNQPQHF.

This chain connects TRBV10-3 to TRBJ1-1, with a tentative D call TRBD1 (5 bases). The CDR3 covers 15 residues. V lost 5 bases and J 5 bases, leaving 18 bases between the germline ends. Germline-derived CDR1 and CDR2 are ENHRY and SYGVKD. CDR3 residues: CAISPGGTWGTEAFF. CDR3 DNA sequence: TGTGCCATCAGTCCGGGAGGGACGTGGGGGACTGAAGCTTTCTTT.

This clone was picked up one time. The chain has TRBV2 and TRBJ1-4, with a tentative D call TRBD1 (6 bases). The V end was cut by 2 bases, the J end by 3 bases, with 10 bases between. CDR1 SNHLY and CDR2 FYNNEI come from the germline V gene. The CDR3 spans 15 residues. CDR3 in amino acids: CASSEFWGPNEKLFF. The CDR3 nucleotides are TGTGCCAGCAGTGAATTTTGGGGGCCTAATGAAAAACTGTTTTTT. The whole variable domain, remainder taken from reference TRBV2 and TRBJ1-4, is EPEVTQTPSHQVTQMGQEVILRCVPISNHLYFYWYRQILGQKVEFLVSFYNNEISEKSEIFDDQFSVERPDGSNFTLKIRSTKLEDSAMYFCASSEFWGPNEKLFFGSGTQLSVL.

The CDR3 sequence is CASRQGSTEAFF. The CDR3 DNA is TGTGCCAGCAGACAGGGGAGCACTGAAGCTTTCTTT. The chain joins TRBV6-6 to TRBJ1-1, with 7 bases that match TRBD1. There are 12 residues in the CDR3. Germline values: CDR1 MNHNY, CDR2 SVGAGI (reference sequence). J was trimmed by 4 bases and V by 6 bases; bases with no gene match: 2.

In nucleotides, the CDR3 is TGTGCCAGCAGTTCCCCTTCGTTTAGCCCCAATGAGGGGGCAGATGGCTACACCTTC. Its protein product is CASSSPSFSPNEGADGYTF. The chain has TRBV28 and TRBJ1-2; 7 bases agree with TRBD1. Germline V CDR1 and CDR2: MDHEN, SYDVKM. Trimming at V came to 4 bases and at J to 6 bases, leaving 23 bases not matched to a gene. CDR3 size: 19 residues.

V and J are TRBV7-7 and TRBJ2-1, with TRBD2 matching 7 bases. The junction had 0 bases not matched to a gene; V was cut back by 0 bases and J by 7 bases. The CDR3 extends over 13 amino acids. Per the germline V gene, CDR1 is SSHAT and CDR2 is FNYEAQ (reference sequence). CDR3 residues: CASSLAGGNEQFF. The CDR3 DNA sequence: TGTGCCAGCAGCTTAGCGGGGGGGAATGAGCAGTTCTTC.

The chain couples TRBV9 to TRBJ1-2; D remains ambiguous. V lost 0 bases and J lost 8, with 11 bases in between. Germline V lookup: CDR1 SGDLS, CDR2 YYNGEE. There are 13 residues in the CDR3. The CDR3 loop reads CASSVGRADGYTF. CDR3 DNA sequence: TGTGCCAGCAGCGTAGGGAGGGCAGACGGCTACACCTTC. Complete variable domain (other parts from reference TRBV9 and TRBJ1-2): DSGVTQTPKHLITATGQRVTLRCSPRSGDLSVYWYQQSLDQGLQFLIQYYNGEERAKGNILERFSAQQFPDLHSELNLSSLELGDSALYFCASSVGRADGYTFGSGTRLTVV.